This T cell receptor (beta chain) appears in the sequencing data of a study of T cells in localized non-small cell lung cancer. Study-wide points: Heterogeneity within the tumor remains possible, as just one region underwent sequencing. The study detected a median 57 of the top 100 tumor clones in adjacent lung. Measurement of T cell clonality placed uninvolved adjacent lung highest, above the level in tumor. Overall survival was longer when the density of T cells in the blood was higher.

With regard to this clone: Its target is unknown.

Here immunoSEQ multiplex PCR was the method, and the copy in TCRdb shows in-frame clones only, minus some. This sample has approximately 70,000 clones, with roughly 79% found just once. The germline V and J ends were trimmed by 3 bases and 0 bases, with 6 bases remaining between them. This CDR3 region has 14 residues. Germline CDR1 and CDR2: LNHNV and YYDKDF (reference sequence). The sequence derives from a man aged 40-75 years with stage II lung adenocarcinoma. The chain carries TRBV15 and TRBJ1-5; no clear D. Material: PBMCs, obtained before any cancer treatment. The chain's CDR3 is CATSRAVSNQPQHF. CDR3 in DNA: TGTGCCACCAGCAGGGCCGTTAGCAATCAGCCCCAGCATTTT. Complete variable domain (other parts from reference TRBV15 and TRBJ1-5): DAMVIQNPRYQVTQFGKPVTLSCSQTLNHNVMYWYQQKSSQAPKLLFHYYDKDFNNEADTPDNFQSRRPNTSFCFLDIRSPGLGDTAMYLCATSRAVSNQPQHFGDGTRLSIL.